This TCR beta chain was identified in a study of graft-versus-host responses after intestinal transplantation. As for the study in general: Following induction with anti-thymocyte globulin, all recipients were given tacrolimus and steroids for around three years. Study-level points and caveats: Patients with graft-donor T cell macrochimerism had high graft-versus-host to host-versus-graft clonal ratios in allografts. Analysis identified GvH clones in recipient marrow, with some appearing first in ileum or blood.

Some clones are missing from TCRdb's copy, which holds only in-frame ones; the method was immunoSEQ multiplex PCR. The sample holds approximately 15,000 clones, 70% seen once. With V trimmed by 2 bases and J by 4 bases, 1 base remained unmatched. The CDR3 is 14 residues long. Germline assignment: CDR1 MDHEN and CDR2 SYDVKM. Intraepithelial and lamina propria lymphocytes were isolated from graft specimens. In its sample, this clone was seen a few times. Its antigen remains unidentified. Within the sample, other DNA sequences also encode this same CDR3. The receptor comes from a human patient who received an intestinal transplant, so some T cells may come from the graft donor. The chain carries TRBV28 and TRBJ2-2, with 7 bases aligning to TRBD1. The specimen was ileum tissue, collected around 99 weeks after intestinal transplantation. The CDR3 coding sequence is TGTGCCAGCAGTTTAGGACAGGCCACCGGGGAGCTGTTTTTT. Protein product: CASSLGQATGELFF.